This T cell receptor (beta chain) is from a study of OX40 agonist ivuxolimab in advanced cancers. This clone occurred a few times. The protocol was immunoSEQ multiplex PCR, while the TCRdb copy is restricted to in-frame clones and leaves out a portion. This sample has 55,000 to 75,000 clones, with about 90% found just once. The CDR3 runs to 16 residues. Trimming removed 6 bases at V and 3 bases at J, with 20 bases between. Germline V lookup: CDR1 MNHEY, CDR2 SMNVEV (reference sequence). The chain uses TRBV27 and TRBJ1-2; no clear D. The starting material was CD4+ or CD8+ T cells sorted from blood, obtained in a trial of the OX40 agonist ivuxolimab. The sequence was collected from an adult with an advanced solid tumor such as melanoma, head and neck, liver or kidney cancer. The CDR3 sequence: CASSQSGPRPHYGYTF. CDR3 nucleotide sequence: TGTGCCAGCAGCCAATCCGGACCCCGGCCCCACTATGGCTACACCTTC.